The 19 T cell receptor beta chains reported below all come from one sample, sequenced in a study of T cells in Graves' hyperthyroidism and ophthalmopathy. There were TCR beta CDR3 regions amplified from RNA transcripts. First-round RT-PCR targeting the TCR CDR3 was performed with the HTBI primer set. One entry per CDR3 protein results from TCRdb running MiXCR on the multiplex PCR reads. The repertoire holds fewer than 450,000 distinct CDR3 sequences, with approximately 17% as singletons. The sample taken for sequencing was blood. All receptors derive from a man younger than 35 with Graves' ophthalmopathy.

This clonotype has a count of ten or more. The chain has TRBV5-8 and TRBJ2-3; 9 bases align to TRBD1. The CDR3 runs to 16 residues. CDR1 and CDR2 (germline): SGHTS, YDEGEE. After removal of 4 bases from V and 0 bases from J, the junction contained 6 bases not matched to a gene. This CDR3 reads CASSIGTGMSTDTQYF. In nucleotides, the CDR3 is TGTGCCAGCAGCATTGGGACAGGGATGAGCACAGATACGCAGTATTTT.

This clonotype has only a few counts. This chain links TRBV7-6 with TRBJ2-2; D may match TRBD1 or TRBD2 (5 bases each). Trimming took 5 bases from V and 2 from J, leaving 15 bases between them. The CDR3 extends over 16 amino acids. CDR1 SGHVS and CDR2 FNYEAQ come from the germline V gene. CDR3: CASSMGPEINTGELFF. The CDR3 DNA reads TGTGCCAGCAGCATGGGACCGGAGATAAACACCGGGGAGCTGTTTTTT.

This clonotype showed up just a few times. This rearrangement joins TRBV7-9 to TRBJ1-2; tentative D call: TRBD1 (6 bases). Deletions cut 1 base from V and 4 bases from J, with 13 bases between. CDR3 length: 15 residues. From germline, CDR1 is SEHNR and CDR2 FQNEAQ (reference sequence). The DNA of the CDR3 is TGTGCCAGCAGCTTAGTACAGGGTGACGGCTATGGCTACACCTTC. Its translation is CASSLVQGDGYGYTF.

Ten or more counts support this clonotype. The chain uses TRBV7-8 and TRBJ2-7; tentatively, D is TRBD1 (6 bases). CDR3 length: 14 residues. The V gene's germline CDR1 is SGHVS and CDR2 FQNEAQ. V shed 2 bases and J shed 6 bases, with 14 bases lying between them. The CDR3 region is CASSLSPGVGEQYF. CDR3 in DNA: TGTGCCAGCAGCTTATCTCCAGGGGTGGGCGAGCAGTACTTC. Full variable domain (outside the CDR3, taken from reference TRBV7-8 and TRBJ2-7): GAGVSQSPRYKVAKRGQDVALRCDPISGHVSLFWYQQALGQGPEFLTYFQNEAQLDKSGLPSDRFFAERPEGSVSTLKIQRTQQEDSAVYLCASSLSPGVGEQYFGPGTRLTVT.

Many counts were recorded for this clonotype. This chain uses TRBV2 with TRBJ1-1; TRBD1 aligns across 9 bases. J was trimmed by 0 bases and V by 6 bases; bases with no gene match: 5. Germline CDR1 and CDR2: SNHLY and FYNNEI. This CDR3 has 15 residues. The CDR3 DNA reads as TGTGCCAGCAGCCGGGACAGGGCTTTGAACACTGAAGCTTTCTTT. Its protein is CASSRDRALNTEAFF.

This clonotype was recorded many times. This rearrangement joins TRBV27 to TRBJ2-1; D gene uncertain. Looked up from germline, CDR1 is MNHEY and CDR2 is SMNVEV (reference sequence). V lost 3 bases and J lost 10, with 7 bases in between. The CDR3 is 11 residues long. CDR3 in amino acids: CASSFNGEQFF. The DNA of the CDR3 is TGTGCCAGCAGTTTCAACGGGGAGCAGTTCTTC.

CDR3 coding DNA: TGCGCCAGCAGCTTGATGGTGGACTCCTACGAGCAGTACTTC. Translated, it gives CASSLMVDSYEQYF. V usage is TRBV5-1 and J usage is TRBJ2-7; D unresolved. With 1 base removed from V and 0 bases from J, the gap between germline ends came to 8 bases. Germline lookup yields CDR1 SGHRS and CDR2 YFSETQ. The CDR3 consists of 14 residues.

This clonotype has just a few counts. Possible read error: a much larger clone is one base away. The CDR3 loop reads CASSESPGGTNTQYF. The CDR3 coding sequence is TGTGCCAGCAGTGAAAGTCCCGGGGGCACAAATACGCAGTATTTT. The chain combines TRBV2 with TRBJ2-3, with D perhaps TRBD1 or TRBD2 (6 bases each). The CDR3 runs 15 residues. CDR1 SNHLY and CDR2 FYNNEI come from the germline V gene.

Ten or more counts support this clonotype. The chain has TRBV5-1 and TRBJ1-1; TRBD1 might be the D (5 bases). This CDR3 is 15 amino acids long. The V and J ends lost 4 bases and 6 bases respectively, with 19 bases between them. Looked up from germline, CDR1 is SGHRS and CDR2 is YFSETQ. CDR3 sequence reads: CASSPGHAKTPEAFF. The CDR3 DNA sequence: TGCGCCAGCAGCCCCGGACACGCCAAGACCCCTGAAGCTTTCTTT.

In its sample, this clonotype was seen many times. V and J are TRBV6-2 or TRBV6-3 and TRBJ2-5; possibly TRBD1 for D (6 bases). CDR3 size: 13 residues. Germline values: CDR1 MNHEY, CDR2 SVGEGT. V shed 8 bases and J shed 4 bases, with 14 bases lying between them. The CDR3 region has the DNA TGTGCCAGCCGTCAACAGGGACCAGAGACCCAGTACTTC. It translates to CASRQQGPETQYF.

This clonotype was counted between two and nine times. V is TRBV9 and J is TRBJ2-3; D could derive from TRBD1 or TRBD2 (5 bases each). CDR1 and CDR2 (germline): SGDLS, YYNGEE. With 3 bases removed from V and 2 bases from J, the gap between germline ends came to 16 bases. The CDR3 extends over 16 amino acids. CDR3 protein: CASSGWKGTYTDTQYF. The CDR3 region has the DNA TGTGCCAGCAGCGGTTGGAAGGGGACGTACACAGATACGCAGTATTTT.

This clonotype was observed a few times. The chain joins TRBV6-5 to TRBJ1-2; no clear D. The germline V gene has CDR1 MNHEY and CDR2 SVGAGI. Trimming took off 0 bases at V and 5 bases at J, with 4 bases between the two ends. The CDR3 has 12 residues. The CDR3 here is CASSYSLYGYTF. As DNA, the CDR3 is TGTGCCAGCAGTTACTCTTTATATGGCTACACCTTC.

In this sample, this clonotype turned up a few times. The J gene is TRBJ2-5, the V gene TRBV4-2, with D possibly being TRBD1 (5 bases). V dropped 4 bases and J dropped 5 bases, with 14 bases sitting between them. The CDR3 has 14 amino acids. Germline V lookup: CDR1 LGHNA, CDR2 YNFKEQ. CDR3 loop: CASSRGVGEETQYF. CDR3 DNA sequence: TGTGCCAGCAGCCGGGGCGTCGGCGAGGAGACCCAGTACTTC.

This clonotype has only one observation. Here the CDR3 reads CSAGTGNEKLFF. The CDR3 nucleotides read TGCAGCGCGGGGACAGGAAATGAAAAACTGTTTTTT. The chain couples TRBV29-1 to TRBJ1-4; 8 bases align to TRBD1. Germline CDR1 is SQVTM and CDR2 is ANQGSEA. This CDR3 comprises 12 residues. With 7 bases clipped from V and 5 bases from J, the junction kept 3 bases outside the gene matches.

This clonotype was recorded many times. The chain recombines TRBV6-1 with TRBJ1-5; D perhaps matches TRBD1 (5 bases). The V and J ends lost 3 bases and 6 bases respectively, with 12 bases between them. This CDR3 spans 14 amino acids. Per germline, CDR1 MNHNS and CDR2 SASEGT. The CDR3 region is CASSDGVGGQPQHF. The CDR3 nucleotides read TGTGCCAGCAGTGATGGGGTCGGGGGTCAGCCCCAGCATTTT.

Note on this clonotype: This may stem from a read error, because a much larger clone lies one nucleotide away. The chain has TRBV10-3 and TRBJ2-7, with D perhaps TRBD2 (6 bases). This CDR3 comprises 13 residues. In germline, CDR1 is ENHRY, CDR2 SYGVKD. The V gene lost 5 bases and the J gene lost 7 bases, with 15 bases spanning the gap. The CDR3: CAISYSGEEEQYF. CDR3 DNA sequence: TGTGCCATCAGTTACTCTGGGGAGGAAGAGCAGTACTTC.

Many counts were recorded for this clonotype. The V gene is TRBV3-1, the J gene TRBJ1-1; D is unresolved. From germline, CDR1 is LGHDT and CDR2 YNNKEL (reference sequence). The CDR3 is 12 amino acids. Trimming cost V 2 bases and J 11 bases, with 12 bases left between them. The CDR3 reads CASSQSVRPAFF. CDR3 nucleotide sequence: TGTGCCAGCAGCCAATCCGTAAGGCCTGCTTTCTTT. Using reference TRBV3-1 and TRBJ1-1 for the parts outside the CDR3, the full variable domain is DTAVSQTPKYLVTQMGNDKSIKCEQNLGHDTMYWYKQDSKKFLKIMFSYNNKELIINETVPNRFSPKSPDKAHLNLHINSLELGDSAVYFCASSQSVRPAFFGQGTRLTVV.

Only a few counts were recorded for this clonotype. The chain couples TRBV4-1 to TRBJ2-7; a weak D match, TRBD2 (6 bases). V lost 3 bases to trimming and J lost 2 bases, with 8 bases between them. This CDR3 has 13 amino acids. The germline V gene has CDR1 MGHRA and CDR2 YSYEKL. The CDR3 DNA follows: TGCGCCAGCAGCCAGCAGCGGGCCTACGAGCAGTACTTC. Protein sequence: CASSQQRAYEQYF.

This clonotype was observed a few times. The V call is TRBV3-1, the J call TRBJ1-1, with D possibly being TRBD1 (6 bases). V lost 3 bases and J 4 bases, leaving 21 bases between the germline ends. CDR3 length: 17 amino acids. Germline CDR1 is LGHDT and CDR2 is YNNKEL (reference sequence). CDR3 DNA sequence: TGTGCCAGCAGCCACTACGTTAGGGCAGGGGCGAGCACTGAAGCTTTCTTT. Translation: CASSHYVRAGASTEAFF.